The 14 T cell receptor beta chains reported below all come from one sample, sequenced in a study of PD-1 blockade in classical Hodgkin lymphoma. Sample time point: newly diagnosed, previously untreated cHL patient sample. Negative magnetic selection isolated CD4+ T cells from thawed PBMCs. The method was immunoSEQ multiplex PCR; TCRdb's version includes in-frame clones alone and lacks a portion of them. The table shows about 3,300 clones, with over 80% occurring only once. The sequenced sample was CD4+ T cells from blood. These receptors were obtained from a human donor with classical Hodgkin lymphoma.

This rearrangement joins TRBV7-4 to TRBJ2-7; D uncertain. Trimming removed 5 bases from V and 0 bases from J, with 5 bases in between. The length of the CDR3 is 12 residues. Per germline, CDR1 SGHVT and CDR2 SQSDAQ. CDR3 DNA: TGTGCCAGCAGCCAATCCTCCTACGAGCAGTACTTC. Protein product: CASSQSSYEQYF.

The rearrangement uses TRBV15 and TRBJ2-1, with TRBD2 matching 7 bases. Germline V gene sequence: CDR1 LNHNV, CDR2 YYDKDF (reference sequence). The CDR3 extends over 16 amino acids. J lost 0 bases, V lost 8 bases, and 10 bases had no gene match. The CDR3 loop is CATGEGVGSSYNEQFF. The CDR3 DNA reads TGTGCCACCGGGGAGGGTGTCGGGAGCTCCTACAATGAGCAGTTCTTC.

The J gene is TRBJ2-4, the V gene TRBV2; TRBD1 matches at 9 bases. Germline lookup yields CDR1 SNHLY and CDR2 FYNNEI. The trim removed 7 bases at V and 9 bases at J, leaving 10 bases unmatched. There are 14 residues in the CDR3. Here the CDR3 DNA reads TGTGCCAGCAAGACGGGACAGGGTTTCGGCATTCAGTACTTC. Its protein product is CASKTGQGFGIQYF. The whole variable domain, filled in from reference TRBV2 and TRBJ2-4, reads EPEVTQTPSHQVTQMGQEVILRCVPISNHLYFYWYRQILGQKVEFLVSFYNNEISEKSEIFDDQFSVERPDGSNFTLKIRSTKLEDSAMYFCASKTGQGFGIQYFGAGTRLSVL.

The J gene is TRBJ1-5, the V gene TRBV19; D is unresolved. The CDR3 loop spans 13 amino acids. With 3 bases removed from V and 6 bases from J, the gap between germline ends came to 9 bases. Per the germline V gene, CDR1 is LNHDA and CDR2 is SQIVND (reference sequence). The CDR3 protein is CASSMARIQPQHF. The DNA of the CDR3 is TGTGCCAGTAGTATGGCGCGAATTCAGCCCCAGCATTTT.

CDR3 sequence: CASSSDREAIYEQYF. CDR3 DNA: TGTGCCAGCAGCTCTGACAGGGAAGCTATCTACGAGCAGTACTTC. The chain has TRBV2 and TRBJ2-7; 7 bases fit TRBD1. Germline assignment: CDR1 SNHLY and CDR2 FYNNEI. J gave up 3 bases and V 6 bases, and 11 bases lay outside the gene matches. The CDR3 length is 15 residues.

The chain employs TRBV18 and TRBJ1-3; the D is unclear. The CDR3 has 13 residues. CDR1 is KGHSH, CDR2 LQKENI, per germline. V was trimmed by 6 bases and J by 7 bases, leaving 13 bases between them. CDR3 sequence: CASSLQERNTIYF. The CDR3 bases are TGTGCCAGCTCGCTTCAGGAACGGAACACCATATATTTT.

The chain combines TRBV7-8 with TRBJ2-7; weak D call: TRBD1 (5 bases). The CDR3 is made up of 12 amino acids. Germline assignment: CDR1 SGHVS and CDR2 FQNEAQ. The ends were cut back, 5 bases at V and 6 bases at J, with 11 bases in the middle. The CDR3 spells CASSARRAEQYF. In nucleotides, the CDR3 is TGTGCCAGCAGCGCCCGCAGGGCCGAGCAGTACTTC.

The chain couples TRBV2 to TRBJ1-6; D call uncertain. The CDR3 loop spans 13 amino acids. Trimming stripped 6 bases from V and 10 bases from J, with 13 bases between. CDR1 and CDR2 (germline): SNHLY, FYNNEI. CDR3 region: CASRRTVTSPLHF. CDR3 nucleotides: TGTGCCAGCAGGAGGACGGTGACATCACCCCTCCACTTT.

The rearrangement uses TRBV6-6 and TRBJ2-5; D may correspond to TRBD1 or TRBD2 (5 bases each). CDR1 is MNHNY and CDR2 is SVGAGI in the germline V gene (reference sequence). Trimming took 2 bases from V and 5 from J, leaving 9 bases between them. CDR3 length equals 13 residues. CDR3 nucleotide sequence: TGTGCCAGCAGTTACGGGGGAACGGAGACCCAGTACTTC. Amino acids: CASSYGGTETQYF.

The chain employs TRBV5-4 and TRBJ2-5; D is ambiguous. Trimming cost V 3 bases and J 0 bases, with 9 bases left between them. The CDR3 extends over 14 amino acids. In germline, CDR1 is SGHNT, CDR2 YYREEE (reference sequence). The CDR3 sequence: CASSSGRNQETQYF. CDR3 DNA sequence: TGTGCCAGCAGCTCAGGACGGAACCAAGAGACCCAGTACTTC. Together with reference TRBV5-4 and TRBJ2-5, the CDR3 gives the full variable domain: ETGVTQSPTHLIKTRGQQVTLRCSSQSGHNTVSWYQQALGQGPQFIFQYYREEENGRGNFPPRFSGLQFPNYSSELNVNALELDDSALYLCASSSGRNQETQYFGPGTRLLVL.

The chain joins TRBV6-5 to TRBJ2-2; D not certain. The CDR3 is 13 residues long. The V and J ends lost 5 bases and 0 bases respectively, with 4 bases between them. Germline values: CDR1 MNHEY, CDR2 SVGAGI. CDR3 bases: TGTGCCAGCAGTGAACCGAACACCGGGGAGCTGTTTTTT. It yields the protein CASSEPNTGELFF.

This clone appeared once. The genes are TRBV29-1 and TRBJ1-4; D not resolved. Trimming pared 5 bases from V and 7 bases from J, leaving 14 bases between. CDR1 SQVTM and CDR2 ANQGSEA come from the germline V gene. This CDR3 contains 13 residues. CDR3 DNA: TGCAGCGTTATACCTCCGGGAGTTGAAAAACTGTTTTTT. It codes for CSVIPPGVEKLFF.

This clone occurred a few times. V usage is TRBV2 and J usage is TRBJ1-6; D remains ambiguous. The CDR3 covers 14 residues. The V gene's germline CDR1 is SNHLY and CDR2 FYNNEI. Trimming pared 4 bases from V and 7 bases from J, leaving 11 bases between. CDR3 DNA: TGTGCCAGCAGTGCGGGGATGGAAAATTCACCCCTCCACTTT. Translated: CASSAGMENSPLHF.

V gene TRBV28 combines with J gene TRBJ2-7, with D tentatively TRBD2 (6 bases). The CDR3 length is 14 residues. V gave up 3 bases and J gave up 4 bases, with 13 bases separating them. CDR1 MDHEN and CDR2 SYDVKM come from the germline V gene. The CDR3 spells CASSFNGRIYEQYF. The CDR3 DNA is TGTGCCAGCAGTTTTAATGGGAGGATTTACGAGCAGTACTTC.